This T cell receptor (beta chain) was identified during a study of identical twins. This CDR3 has 19 residues. Trimming cost V 0 bases and J 4 bases; bases outside gene matches: 13. The germline V gene encodes CDR1 MGHRA and CDR2 YSYEKL. Unique molecular identifiers were in the cDNA, with template-switch universal primer binding. One entry per CDR3 protein results from TCRdb running MiXCR on the 5' RACE reads. The data contain about 890,000 distinct CDR3 sequences, roughly an eighth of them singletons. These same data were also listed under a study on yellow fever vaccine responses in identical twins. That study reports: Twins' vaccine T cell response reportedly seemed partly convergent, partly personalized.

Sequenced sample: PBMCs. This clonotype originated in a woman aged 18-30 years in good health. The V gene is TRBV4-1, the J gene TRBJ2-2, with 8 bases matching TRBD1. This chain's CDR3 is CASSQDSGQGPRSTGELFF. The CDR3 DNA sequence: TGCGCCAGCAGCCAAGATTCTGGACAGGGTCCCCGTAGCACCGGGGAGCTGTTTTTT.